These 26 T cell receptor beta chains came from one sample sequenced in a study of shared T cell receptors in the human thymus. The protocol was immunoSEQ multiplex PCR, while the TCRdb copy is restricted to in-frame clones and leaves out a portion. In the table there are hundreds of thousands of clones, about 87% of which are singletons. These data also formed part of another study, on human thymus T cells.

The source material was thymocytes. These receptors all come from a boy younger than two with a congenital heart defect.

The CDR3 DNA reads TGTGCCAGCTCACAGTCCGTTGTGACTAGCGGGAGCTACAATGAGCAGTTCTTC. Amino acids: CASSQSVVTSGSYNEQFF. This rearrangement joins TRBV18 to TRBJ2-1; 12 bases align to TRBD2. From germline, CDR1 is KGHSH and CDR2 LQKENI. J lost 3 bases, V lost 4 bases, and 10 bases had no gene match. The CDR3 has 18 amino acids. Full variable domain (outside the CDR3, taken from reference TRBV18 and TRBJ2-1): NAGVMQNPRHLVRRRGQEARLRCSPMKGHSHVYWYRQLPEEGLKFMVYLQKENIIDESGMPKERFSAEFPKEGPSILRIQQVVRGDSAAYFCASSQSVVTSGSYNEQFFGPGTRLTVL.

This chain uses TRBV29-1 with TRBJ2-1, with D unclear. Germline CDR1 and CDR2: SQVTM and ANQGSEA. This CDR3 spans 11 amino acids. The V end was cut by 6 bases, the J end by 3 bases, with 6 bases between. The CDR3 region has the DNA TGCAGCGTCCCGTACTACAATGAGCAGTTCTTC. Amino acid sequence: CSVPYYNEQFF.

The chain combines TRBV10-2 with TRBJ2-1; 8 bases line up with TRBD2. Germline lookup yields CDR1 WSHSY and CDR2 SAAADI. The junction had 15 bases not matched to a gene; V was cut back by 4 bases and J by 4 bases. This CDR3 has 18 amino acids. The CDR3 protein is CASSGGLVATIPYNEQFF. Written as DNA, the CDR3 is TGCGCCAGCAGTGGGGGACTAGTCGCTACCATCCCTTACAATGAGCAGTTCTTC.

The gene calls are TRBV7-6 and TRBJ2-7; 9 positions agree with TRBD1. Germline V gene sequence: CDR1 SGHVS, CDR2 FNYEAQ. The CDR3 has 14 amino acids. Germline trimming cut 2 bases from V and 3 bases from J; bases unmatched to any gene: 2. CDR3 in amino acids: CASSLWDRDYEQYF. For the CDR3, the DNA is TGTGCCAGCAGCTTATGGGACAGGGACTACGAGCAGTACTTC.

The V call is TRBV2, the J call TRBJ2-5; 7 bases fit TRBD2. CDR3 size: 16 residues. Germline values: CDR1 SNHLY, CDR2 FYNNEI. Losses at the gene ends were 8 bases for V and 1 base for J; bases not matched to a gene: 13. The CDR3 bases are TGTGCCAGCCTGGGGAGGGCGGCGCCCACCCAAGAGACCCAGTACTTC. Translating gives CASLGRAAPTQETQYF.

The genes are TRBV27 and TRBJ1-6; 8 nucleotides agree with TRBD1. The CDR3 is 15 residues long. V shed 7 bases, J shed 6 bases, and the junction held 8 bases outside the gene matches. Germline CDR1 MNHEY, CDR2 SMNVEV (reference sequence). The CDR3 sequence is CASKLGQGLNSPLHF. CDR3 sequence (DNA): TGTGCCAGCAAACTAGGACAGGGCCTTAATTCACCCCTCCACTTT.

The count of this clone is one. The chain joins TRBV30 to TRBJ1-1; 9 bases are shared with TRBD1. J was trimmed by 5 bases and V by 1 base; bases with no gene match: 8. The length of the CDR3 is 15 residues. CDR1 and CDR2 (germline): GTSNPN, SVGIG (reference sequence). CDR3: CAWSDGNRGQTEAFF. CDR3 nucleotide sequence: TGTGCCTGGAGTGACGGGAACAGGGGGCAAACTGAAGCTTTCTTT. The full variable domain, completed using reference TRBV30 and TRBJ1-1, is SQTIHQWPATLVQPVGSPLSLECTVEGTSNPNLYWYRQAAGRGLQLLFYSVGIGQISSEVPQNLSASRPQDRQFILSSKKLLLSDSGFYLCAWSDGNRGQTEAFFGQGTRLTVV.

The chain links TRBV30 to TRBJ2-5; 10 bases line up with TRBD2. The CDR3 totals 16 residues. The germline V gene has CDR1 GTSNPN and CDR2 SVGIG (reference sequence). Germline trimming cut 1 base from V and 3 bases from J; bases unmatched to any gene: 8. CDR3 bases: TGTGCCTGGAGTGAGTCCACTGGGACTAGCGAAGAGACCCAGTACTTC. It encodes CAWSESTGTSEETQYF.

The rearrangement links TRBV30 to TRBJ1-2; D call uncertain. The V and J ends lost 2 bases and 4 bases respectively, with 14 bases between them. The CDR3 sequence is 14 residues long. The V gene's germline CDR1 is GTSNPN and CDR2 SVGIG (reference sequence). In DNA, the CDR3 is TGTGCCTGGAGTCGGCAGGTCGAGACCTATGGCTACACCTTC. The encoded protein is CAWSRQVETYGYTF. The full variable domain, rest sourced from reference TRBV30 and TRBJ1-2, is SQTIHQWPATLVQPVGSPLSLECTVEGTSNPNLYWYRQAAGRGLQLLFYSVGIGQISSEVPQNLSASRPQDRQFILSSKKLLLSDSGFYLCAWSRQVETYGYTFGSGTRLTVV.

V and J are TRBV5-6 and TRBJ1-1; TRBD1 is a possible D gene (5 bases). The V and J ends lost 3 bases and 0 bases respectively, with 12 bases between them. This CDR3 spans 15 amino acids. Germline V gene data show CDR1 as SGHDT and CDR2 as YYEEEE. As DNA, the CDR3 is TGTGCCAGCAGCTCCGCGAACAGGCTGAACACTGAAGCTTTCTTT. Amino acids: CASSSANRLNTEAFF.

This clone was counted a single time. V gene TRBV4-1 combines with J gene TRBJ2-7; TRBD1 might be the D (7 bases). Trimming took off 3 bases at V and 6 bases at J, with 21 bases between the two ends. Germline V gene sequence: CDR1 MGHRA, CDR2 YSYEKL. CDR3 length: 16 residues. CDR3 residues: CASSQAGTEAFCEQYF. As DNA, the CDR3 is TGCGCCAGCAGCCAGGCGGGGACAGAGGCTTTTTGCGAGCAGTACTTC.

The chain carries TRBV9 and TRBJ1-1, with TRBD1 as a possible D gene (6 bases). Trimming cost V 4 bases and J 0 bases, with 10 bases left between them. The germline CDR1 and CDR2 sequences are SGDLS and YYNGEE. The CDR3 length is 14 residues. The DNA of the CDR3 is TGTGCCAGCAGCCCCCGGACAGTGAACACTGAAGCTTTCTTT. It specifies CASSPRTVNTEAFF.

The genes are TRBV4-1 and TRBJ1-6; D gene unclear. Trimming left V 0 bases short and J 10 bases short, with 13 bases between. The germline V gene encodes CDR1 MGHRA and CDR2 YSYEKL. The CDR3 is 15 residues long. The CDR3 protein is CASSQDPGFGSPLHF. The CDR3 DNA sequence: TGCGCCAGCAGCCAAGATCCGGGATTTGGGTCACCCCTCCACTTT.

This clone was seen once. The chain employs TRBV28 and TRBJ1-2; D may be TRBD1 (5 bases). Trimming stripped 3 bases from V and 0 bases from J, with 17 bases between. The CDR3 contains 17 residues. The germline CDR1 and CDR2 sequences are MDHEN and SYDVKM. This chain's CDR3 is CASSFRTPRVTNYGYTF. CDR3 DNA sequence: TGTGCCAGCAGTTTTCGGACCCCCAGGGTGACTAACTATGGCTACACCTTC.

This clone was seen a single time. The J gene is TRBJ1-1, the V gene TRBV10-3; D is unclear. Germline loops: CDR1 ENHRY, CDR2 SYGVKD. The V and J ends lost 0 bases and 3 bases respectively, with 14 bases between them. The CDR3 is 16 residues long. CDR3 sequence (DNA): TGTGCCATCAGTGAGTCCGGCGCGAGGGAGGACACTGAAGCTTTCTTT. This codes for CAISESGAREDTEAFF.

The J gene is TRBJ2-5, the V gene TRBV19, with TRBD2 matching 12 bases. The V segment lost 6 bases and the J segment 3 bases; nucleotides outside the gene matches: 5. Germline CDR1 and CDR2: LNHDA and SQIVND (reference sequence). This CDR3 has 15 residues. The CDR3 is CASRLASGREETQYF. CDR3 in DNA: TGTGCCAGTAGGTTGGCTAGCGGGAGGGAAGAGACCCAGTACTTC. The full variable domain, completed using reference TRBV19 and TRBJ2-5, is DGGITQSPKYLFRKEGQNVTLSCEQNLNHDAMYWYRQDPGQGLRLIYYSQIVNDFQKGDIAEGYSVSREKKESFPLTVTSAQKNPTAFYLCASRLASGREETQYFGPGTRLLVL.

V is TRBV29-1 and J is TRBJ1-2; D not resolved. This CDR3 spans 8 amino acids. Trimming took 6 bases from V and 7 from J, leaving 3 bases between them. Germline V gene sequence: CDR1 SQVTM, CDR2 ANQGSEA. CDR3 loop: CSVGGYTF. The CDR3, as DNA: TGCAGCGTCGGTGGCTACACCTTC. Combining the CDR3 with reference TRBV29-1 and TRBJ1-2 gives the whole variable domain SAVISQKPSRDICQRGTSLTIQCQVDSQVTMMFWYRQQPGQSLTLIATANQGSEATYESGFVIDKFPISRPNLTFSTLTVSNMSPEDSSIYLCSVGGYTFGSGTRLTVV.

The CDR3 here is CASSLYGRAPDTQYF. The CDR3 region has the DNA TGTGCCAGCAGTTTATACGGGAGGGCCCCAGATACGCAGTATTTT. The V call is TRBV28, the J call TRBJ2-3; 8 nucleotides align to TRBD2. The CDR3 has 15 residues. The ends lost 1 base at V and 4 bases at J; junction bases unmatched: 4. CDR1 is MDHEN and CDR2 is SYDVKM in the germline V gene.

The chain joins TRBV7-2 to TRBJ2-7; TRBD1 agrees at 8 bases. V was pared by 0 bases and J by 7 bases, with 17 bases of the junction left unmatched. Germline V gene lookup returns CDR1 SGHTA and CDR2 FQGNSA. This CDR3 has 18 residues. CDR3 in DNA: TGTGCCAGCAGCTTAGCGAACGGCAGGGGGCAAGCGGCGGGTGAGCAGTACTTC. This sequence encodes CASSLANGRGQAAGEQYF.

The chain carries TRBV4-3 and TRBJ2-7; 9 bases are a match to TRBD2. V gave up 0 bases and J gave up 2 bases; unmatched junction bases: 2. The V gene's germline CDR1 is LGHNA and CDR2 YSLEER. This CDR3 spans 15 amino acids. DNA for the CDR3: TGCGCCAGCAGCCAAGATGCGGGAGGGCCCTACGAGCAGTACTTC. It specifies CASSQDAGGPYEQYF.

The J gene is TRBJ2-7, the V gene TRBV2, with 9 bases matching TRBD2. The V and J ends lost 3 bases and 4 bases, in that order; junction bases with no gene match: 4. Germline V lookup: CDR1 SNHLY, CDR2 FYNNEI. This CDR3 region has 14 residues. CDR3 sequence: CASSDLAGKYEQYF. As DNA, the CDR3 is TGTGCCAGCAGTGACCTAGCGGGAAAGTACGAGCAGTACTTC.

The chain carries TRBV30 and TRBJ1-2; the D gene is possibly TRBD1 (6 bases). The CDR3 spans 14 residues. The germline CDR1 and CDR2 sequences are GTSNPN and SVGIG (reference sequence). With 3 bases removed from V and 4 bases from J, the gap between germline ends came to 15 bases. Here the CDR3 reads CAWRVPPDSYGYTF. The CDR3 bases are TGTGCCTGGAGAGTACCCCCGGACAGCTATGGCTACACCTTC. Looking up the rest from reference TRBV30 and TRBJ1-2 gives the full variable domain: SQTIHQWPATLVQPVGSPLSLECTVEGTSNPNLYWYRQAAGRGLQLLFYSVGIGQISSEVPQNLSASRPQDRQFILSSKKLLLSDSGFYLCAWRVPPDSYGYTFGSGTRLTVV.

V is TRBV25-1 and J is TRBJ2-7; 9 positions match TRBD1. The CDR3 loop spans 16 amino acids. V gave up 5 bases and J gave up 5 bases; unmatched junction bases: 13. The germline gives CDR1 MGHDK, CDR2 SYGVNS. CDR3: CASSSSAGTGYHEQYF. CDR3 nucleotides: TGTGCCAGCAGTTCCTCCGCCGGGACAGGGTACCACGAGCAGTACTTC.

The chain links TRBV12-5 to TRBJ2-2; TRBD1 is a possible D gene (6 bases). The CDR3 loop spans 17 amino acids. Germline loops: CDR1 LGHNT, CDR2 FRNRAP. Trimming pared 1 base from V and 4 bases from J, leaving 16 bases between. CDR3 DNA sequence: TGTGCTAGTGGTTTGGCCACAGGGATCCGGGGCACCGGGGAGCTGTTTTTT. This encodes CASGLATGIRGTGELFF.

The J gene is TRBJ2-3, the V gene TRBV2, with 8 positions matching TRBD2. Germline values: CDR1 SNHLY, CDR2 FYNNEI. V lost 5 bases to trimming and J lost 5 bases; unmatched junction nucleotides: 12. The length of the CDR3 is 16 residues. The CDR3 protein is CASSTELAEGLDTQYF. In DNA form, the CDR3 reads TGTGCCAGCAGTACGGAACTAGCGGAGGGATTAGATACGCAGTATTTT.

The chain uses TRBV28 and TRBJ2-3; D uncertain. The CDR3 spans 17 residues. In germline, CDR1 is MDHEN, CDR2 SYDVKM. The ends were cut back, 4 bases at V and 3 bases at J, with 20 bases in the middle. In DNA form, the CDR3 reads TGTGCCAGCAGTTCGGTCCAAGTCCTAAATAAGACAGATACGCAGTATTTT. Its protein is CASSSVQVLNKTDTQYF.